The rows below give T cell receptor beta chains drawn from one sample of a study of blood T cell repertoires in COVID-19. Method: immunoSEQ multiplex PCR; TCRdb's copy keeps in-frame clones and lacks some. The sample includes roughly 250,000 clones, around 87% of them seen just once. Sequenced sample: peripheral blood. These receptors all stem from a woman in her forties or fifties with acute or convalescent COVID-19. CDR3s include the opening cysteine and the closing phenylalanine or tryptophan. The D gene is left open where the match is weak. Expanded clones are given a class, and other clones once, few, many or no size at all.

clone_size	d_call	cdr3_length	v_call	j_call	cdr3_aa	cdr3_nt
-	-	15	TRBV6-6	TRBJ1-5	CASSYSLAPNQPQHF	TGTGCCAGCAGTTACTCGTTGGCACCTAATCAGCCCCAGCATTTT
few	TRBD1	18	TRBV4-1	TRBJ1-5	CASSHPRTGATINQPQHF	TGCGCCAGCAGCCACCCCCGGACAGGGGCAACTATCAATCAGCCCCAGCATTTT
-	-	13	TRBV12-3/TRBV12-4	TRBJ1-1	CASSFRSNTEAFF	TGTGCCAGCAGCTTTCGTTCGAACACTGAAGCTTTCTTT
-	TRBD2	16	TRBV7-2	TRBJ2-3	CASSYLAGGVRDTQYF	TGTGCCAGCAGCTACTTAGCGGGAGGGGTAAGGGATACGCAGTATTTT
-	-	14	TRBV3-1/TRBV3-2	TRBJ2-5	CASSQDTSRETQYF	TGTGCCAGCAGCCAAGATACTAGCAGAGAGACCCAGTACTTC
-	-	16	TRBV7-9	TRBJ1-4	CASSLIGRTVDEKLFF	TGTGCCAGCAGCTTAATAGGGCGGACAGTAGATGAAAAACTGTTTTTT
-	TRBD2	16	TRBV10-3	TRBJ2-7	CAISESISGTSYEQYF	TGTGCCATCAGTGAGTCGATTAGCGGGACATCCTACGAGCAGTACTTC
-	TRBD1	14	TRBV3-1/TRBV3-2	TRBJ2-7	CASSQGQGPYEQYF	TGTGCCAGCAGCCAGGGACAGGGGCCCTACGAGCAGTACTTC
-	-	15	TRBV6-2/TRBV6-3	TRBJ1-5	CASSKTVISNQPQHF	TGTGCCAGCAGTAAAACAGTGATTAGCAATCAGCCCCAGCATTTT
-	-	15	TRBV7-2	TRBJ2-7	CASSLDSIGSYEQYF	TGTGCCAGCAGCTTAGATAGTATCGGTTCCTACGAGCAGTACTTC
-	-	12	TRBV7-2	TRBJ2-5	CASSAYQETQYF	TGTGCCAGCAGCGCGTACCAAGAGACCCAGTACTTC
-	-	15	TRBV3-1/TRBV3-2	TRBJ1-1	CASSQDPGGFDGAFF	TGTGCCAGCAGCCAAGACCCCGGGGGATTTGACGGAGCTTTCTTT
-	TRBD2	17	TRBV15	TRBJ2-3	CATSRRIAGVRTDTQYF	TGTGCCACCAGCAGACGGATAGCGGGGGTTCGCACAGATACGCAGTATTTT
-	-	13	TRBV9	TRBJ2-7	CASSVEGTSEQYF	TGTGCCAGCAGCGTAGAAGGCACTAGCGAGCAGTACTTC
-	TRBD2	15	TRBV28	TRBJ2-1	CASSFRGGLYNEQFF	TGTGCCAGCAGTTTTCGGGGGGGTCTCTACAATGAGCAGTTCTTC
few	TRBD1	14	TRBV10-3	TRBJ2-7	CAISEYAGGNEQYF	TGTGCCATCAGTGAGTATGCAGGGGGCAACGAGCAGTACTTC
-	-	13	TRBV19	TRBJ2-2	CASSMRGSGELFF	TGTGCCAGTAGTATGCGGGGTAGCGGGGAGCTGTTTTTT
-	TRBD1	14	TRBV27	TRBJ1-1	CASSKGVRGPEAFF	TGTGCCAGCAGCAAAGGGGTCAGGGGGCCTGAAGCTTTCTTT
-	-	12	TRBV6-5	TRBJ1-1	CASSYSGREAFF	TGTGCCAGCAGTTACTCGGGGCGGGAAGCTTTCTTT
-	-	15	TRBV27	TRBJ1-1	CASRTKGLLNTEAFF	TGTGCCAGCAGGACGAAGGGACTTTTGAACACTGAAGCTTTCTTT
-	-	15	TRBV29-1	TRBJ2-1	CSVEGVAEGYNEQFF	TGCAGCGTTGAAGGTGTGGCGGAGGGATACAATGAGCAGTTCTTC
-	-	11	TRBV6-5	TRBJ2-5	CASSHQETQYF	TGTGCCAGCAGCCACCAGGAGACCCAGTACTTC
-	TRBD1	16	TRBV25-1	TRBJ1-4	CASSVYRGSTNEKLFF	TGTGCCAGCAGTGTATACAGGGGTTCGACTAATGAAAAACTGTTTTTT
-	TRBD1	15	TRBV7-9	TRBJ1-2	CASSFYGQGNYGYTF	TGTGCCAGCAGCTTTTATGGACAGGGTAACTATGGCTACACCTTC
-	TRBD1	13	TRBV7-3	TRBJ1-6	CASSWGQSTPLHF	TGTGCCAGCAGCTGGGGACAGAGTACACCCCTCCACTTT
-	TRBD1	16	TRBV5-6	TRBJ1-1	CASSFVLDRENTEAFF	TGTGCCAGCAGCTTCGTTCTTGACAGGGAGAACACTGAAGCTTTCTTT
-	-	15	TRBV7-8	TRBJ1-2	CASSLLGRANYGYTF	TGTGCCAGCAGCTTATTGGGCAGGGCTAACTATGGCTACACCTTC
-	-	13	TRBV27	TRBJ1-5	CASSWDLTGQWHF	TGTGCCAGCAGTTGGGATCTGACCGGACAGTGGCATTTT
-	TRBD1	15	TRBV7-2	TRBJ1-3	CASSPGQGGGNTIYF	TGTGCCAGCAGCCCGGGACAGGGAGGCGGAAACACCATATATTTT
-	TRBD2	14	TRBV11-3	TRBJ2-5	CASSSGLTQETQYF	TGTGCCAGCAGCTCGGGACTAACTCAAGAGACCCAGTACTTC
-	TRBD1	14	TRBV5-1	TRBJ1-1	CASSQGQGFTEAFF	TGCGCCAGCAGCCAGGGACAGGGGTTCACTGAAGCTTTCTTT
-	TRBD1	15	TRBV7-3	TRBJ2-3	CASSLSGQARDTQYF	TGTGCCAGCAGCTTATCCGGACAGGCAAGAGATACGCAGTATTTT
-	TRBD2	14	TRBV5-1	TRBJ2-7	CASSPSGSSYEQYF	TGCGCCAGCAGCCCGAGCGGGAGTAGCTACGAGCAGTACTTC
-	TRBD1	15	TRBV7-9	TRBJ1-2	CASSLEDRGDYGYTF	TGTGCCAGCAGCTTAGAGGACAGGGGGGACTATGGCTACACCTTC
once	TRBD1	18	TRBV4-1	TRBJ2-7	CASSQESEGSDRGCEQYF	TGCGCCAGCAGCCAAGAGTCGGAGGGGTCAGACAGGGGCTGTGAGCAGTACTTC
few	TRBD1	13	TRBV24-1	TRBJ2-7	CATRAGGSYEQYF	TGTGCGACCAGGGCAGGGGGCTCCTACGAGCAGTACTTC
-	TRBD2	15	TRBV7-3	TRBJ2-2	CASSPGLASTGELFF	TGTGCCAGCAGCCCAGGACTAGCGAGTACCGGGGAGCTGTTTTTT
once	TRBD1	16	TRBV18	TRBJ2-3	CASSPLDRPFTDTQYF	TGTGCCAGCTCACCACTGGACAGGCCATTCACAGATACGCAGTATTTT
-	-	15	TRBV9	TRBJ1-2	CASSPPVEGNYGYTF	TGTGCCAGCAGCCCCCCGGTGGAGGGAAACTATGGCTACACCTTC
-	-	13	TRBV28	TRBJ2-7	CASTLMGLYEQYF	TGTGCCAGCACTTTGATGGGACTCTACGAGCAGTACTTC
-	-	14	TRBV6-6	TRBJ1-5	CASSYRGGTQPQHF	TGTGCCAGCAGTTACAGGGGGGGCACTCAGCCCCAGCATTTT
-	-	11	TRBV12-3/TRBV12-4	TRBJ2-7	CASSFGFEQYF	TGTGCCAGCAGTTTCGGTTTCGAGCAGTACTTC
-	-	12	TRBV28	TRBJ1-5	CASSLSYQPQHF	TGTGCCAGCAGTTTATCGTATCAGCCCCAGCATTTT
-	-	15	TRBV5-8	TRBJ2-6	CASRGRDSKGNVLTF	TGTGCCAGCAGAGGCCGAGACAGCAAAGGGAACGTCCTGACTTTC